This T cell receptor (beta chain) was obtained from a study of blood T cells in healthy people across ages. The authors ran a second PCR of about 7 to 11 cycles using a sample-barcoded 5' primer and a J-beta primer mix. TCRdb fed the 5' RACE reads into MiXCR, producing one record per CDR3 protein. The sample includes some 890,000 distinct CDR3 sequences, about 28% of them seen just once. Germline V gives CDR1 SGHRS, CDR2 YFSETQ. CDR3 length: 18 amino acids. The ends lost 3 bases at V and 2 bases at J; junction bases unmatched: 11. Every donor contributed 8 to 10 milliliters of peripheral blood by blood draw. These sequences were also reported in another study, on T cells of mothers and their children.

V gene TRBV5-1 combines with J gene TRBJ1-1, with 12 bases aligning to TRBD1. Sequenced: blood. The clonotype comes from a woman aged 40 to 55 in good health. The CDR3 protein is CASSWGTGGPRLNTEAFF. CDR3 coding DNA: TGCGCCAGCAGCTGGGGGACAGGGGGCCCCCGCCTTAACACTGAAGCTTTCTTT.